These 18 T cell receptor beta chains were sequenced from one sample in a study of cytomegalovirus exposure and HLA in healthy donors (dated by TCRdb to about 2017). Library preparation used the immunoSEQ multiplex PCR assay. For the multiplex PCR, a mixture combining 60 forward primers for TCR Vbeta segments and 13 reverse primers for TCR Jbeta segments was used. TCRdb took over this immuneACCESS table, retaining in-frame rearrangements with V and J assigned. Such tables are incomplete; in checked studies, under half of the missing clones stem from an unresolved V gene, and the remainder is unexplained. Present in this sample are 150,000 to 200,000 clones, roughly 81% of which were seen just once. The ten largest clones capture under 5% of the sample. The sequenced material came from PBMCs. These receptors originate from a girl under 18 in good health and CMV-seropositive.

The chain uses TRBV5-1 and TRBJ1-2, with unresolved D. This CDR3 is 11 amino acids long. Germline V lookup: CDR1 SGHRS, CDR2 YFSETQ. V was clipped by 5 bases and J by 3 bases, with 5 bases between them. In DNA form, the CDR3 reads TGCGCCAGCAGGGGCTACTATGGCTACACCTTC. This sequence encodes CASRGYYGYTF.

The chain joins TRBV7-8 to TRBJ1-3, with TRBD1 matching over 7 bases. Germline loops: CDR1 SGHVS, CDR2 FQNEAQ. V dropped 4 bases and J dropped 2; count of bases not matched to a gene: 11. This CDR3 spans 17 amino acids. The CDR3 DNA reads as TGTGCCAGCAGCTCAGTTAGCGGCGGGACAGCTGGAAACACCATATATTTT. Translation: CASSSVSGGTAGNTIYF.

The rearrangement links TRBV19 to TRBJ1-6, with no clear D. Deletions cut 8 bases from V and 0 bases from J, with 5 bases between. Per the germline V gene, CDR1 is LNHDA and CDR2 is SQIVND (reference sequence). The CDR3 consists of 13 residues. This CDR3 is CASGLSYNSPLHF. DNA for the CDR3: TGTGCCAGTGGGCTCTCCTATAATTCACCCCTCCACTTT.

V usage is TRBV6-5 and J usage is TRBJ2-7; D perhaps matches TRBD1 (5 bases). Trimming left V 6 bases short and J 1 base short, with 13 bases between. The CDR3 runs 14 residues. Per germline, CDR1 MNHEY and CDR2 SVGAGI. The CDR3 coding sequence is TGTGCCAGCAGGACAGCAGTTCTTTCCTACGAGCAGTACTTC. As protein: CASRTAVLSYEQYF.

This chain uses TRBV19 with TRBJ2-1; 9 bases agree with TRBD2. The V gene's germline CDR1 is LNHDA and CDR2 SQIVND (reference sequence). The J segment lost 2 bases and the V segment lost 1 base, leaving 6 bases of the junction unmatched. This CDR3 region has 17 residues. The CDR3 sequence is CASSIVSRGGPYNEQFF. DNA for the CDR3: TGTGCCAGTAGTATAGTATCGCGGGGGGGCCCCTACAATGAGCAGTTCTTC.

The chain combines TRBV19 with TRBJ2-1; 9 bases map to TRBD1. The CDR3 consists of 16 residues. V shed 2 bases, J shed 7 bases, and the junction held 9 bases outside the gene matches. Germline V gene sequence: CDR1 LNHDA, CDR2 SQIVND (reference sequence). For the CDR3, the DNA is TGTGCCAGTAGTATAAGTGGGACAGGGCGGGCAAATGAGCAGTTCTTC. The encoded protein is CASSISGTGRANEQFF.

The gene calls are TRBV19 and TRBJ2-7; possible D gene TRBD1, 6 bases. The V end was cut by 8 bases, the J end by 0 bases, with 11 bases between. Germline CDR1 LNHDA, CDR2 SQIVND (reference sequence). The CDR3 covers 13 residues. In nucleotides, the CDR3 is TGTGCCAGTTCGACAGGCGGCTCCTACGAGCAGTACTTC. Translated, it gives CASSTGGSYEQYF.

The chain carries TRBV1 and TRBJ2-1; the table assigns TRBD1, which was not confirmed against the DNA. TRBV1 is classified as a pseudogene. This CDR3 spans 16 amino acids. As DNA, the CDR3 is TGCACCCCTGACCCGACAGGGGAAACTTTCCACAATGAGCAGTTCTTC. This encodes CTPDPTGETFHNEQFF.

The rearrangement joins TRBV6-5 to TRBJ2-3, with TRBD1 matching over 11 bases. Germline V gene lookup returns CDR1 MNHEY and CDR2 SVGAGI. CDR3 size: 14 residues. After removal of 4 bases from V and 11 bases from J, the junction contained 8 bases not matched to a gene. The CDR3 DNA reads as TGTGCCAGCAGTTTGGGACAGGGGGTTAGGAGGCAGTATTTT. Its translation: CASSLGQGVRRQYF.

The V call is TRBV9, the J call TRBJ1-5; 7 positions match TRBD1. The J segment lost 5 bases and the V segment lost 0 bases, leaving 2 bases of the junction unmatched. CDR1 SGDLS and CDR2 YYNGEE come from the germline V gene. The length of the CDR3 is 14 residues. CDR3 loop: CASSVGDSYQPQHF. In DNA form, the CDR3 reads TGTGCCAGCAGCGTAGGGGACAGTTATCAGCCCCAGCATTTT. Filled out from reference TRBV9 and TRBJ1-5, the complete variable domain reads DSGVTQTPKHLITATGQRVTLRCSPRSGDLSVYWYQQSLDQGLQFLIQYYNGEERAKGNILERFSAQQFPDLHSELNLSSLELGDSALYFCASSVGDSYQPQHFGDGTRLSIL.

The chain has TRBV11-3 and TRBJ2-1; 9 bases line up with TRBD2. This CDR3 has 15 amino acids. Germline CDR1 reads SGHNT; CDR2 reads YENEEA. With 5 bases clipped from V and 9 bases from J, the junction kept 11 bases outside the gene matches. The CDR3 is CASSPFGLALGEQFF. For the CDR3, the DNA is TGTGCCAGCAGCCCATTCGGACTAGCGCTGGGTGAGCAGTTCTTC.

The table lists this clone with a few counts. This chain joins TRBV30 and TRBJ1-5; possibly TRBD1 for D (6 bases). CDR3 length equals 15 residues. Per the germline V gene, CDR1 is GTSNPN and CDR2 is SVGIG (reference sequence). Trimming shortened V by 2 bases and J by 0 bases, and 11 bases separated the two germline ends. The CDR3 here is CAWSPQGYSNQPQHF. CDR3 DNA: TGTGCCTGGAGTCCACAGGGTTATAGCAATCAGCCCCAGCATTTT.

CDR3 in DNA: TGTGCCAGCAGATCTGCGGGGGGGCCGGCGACAGATACGCAGTATTTT. Its translation is CASRSAGGPATDTQYF. The chain is built from TRBV27 and TRBJ2-3; 9 bases map to TRBD2. V dropped 6 bases and J dropped 3; count of bases not matched to a gene: 10. This CDR3 contains 16 residues. CDR1 and CDR2 from the germline V gene are MNHEY and SMNVEV (reference sequence).

The chain has TRBV29-1 and TRBJ2-7; 11 bases are shared with TRBD1. V shed 0 bases, J shed 4 bases, and the junction held 8 bases outside the gene matches. The CDR3 extends over 16 amino acids. Germline-derived CDR1 and CDR2 are SQVTM and ANQGSEA. The CDR3 loop reads CSVEDSSGTGGYEQYF. The CDR3 DNA reads TGCAGCGTTGAAGATTCATCCGGGACAGGGGGATACGAGCAGTACTTC.

The chain couples TRBV12-5 to TRBJ2-7, with 7 bases fitting TRBD1. CDR1 LGHNT and CDR2 FRNRAP come from the germline V gene. V gave up 0 bases and J gave up 2 bases; unmatched junction bases: 13. This CDR3 is 18 amino acids long. CDR3 region: CASGLVLSGRGSPYEQYF. DNA for the CDR3: TGTGCTAGTGGTTTGGTATTGAGTGGCAGGGGGTCCCCCTACGAGCAGTACTTC.

The V gene is TRBV19, the J gene TRBJ2-6; TRBD1 matches 8 bases. Germline lookup yields CDR1 LNHDA and CDR2 SQIVND (reference sequence). The trim removed 2 bases at V and 0 bases at J, leaving 3 bases unmatched. The CDR3 runs to 17 residues. Written as DNA, the CDR3 is TGTGCCAGTAGTATAACAGGGGGTGGCTCTGGGGCCAACGTCCTGACTTTC. Its protein is CASSITGGGSGANVLTF.

The V call is TRBV19, the J call TRBJ2-3, with 9 bases lining up with TRBD2. The CDR3 runs to 15 residues. Germline V gene lookup returns CDR1 LNHDA and CDR2 SQIVND (reference sequence). V lost 9 bases and J lost 0; bases outside the gene matches: 7. The CDR3 sequence is CASLTTSGSTDTQYF. In DNA, the CDR3 is TGTGCCAGCCTTACTACTAGCGGGAGCACAGATACGCAGTATTTT.

The V call is TRBV19, the J call TRBJ2-3; TRBD1 matches 10 bases. The CDR3 runs to 15 residues. The germline V gene encodes CDR1 LNHDA and CDR2 SQIVND (reference sequence). The trim removed 4 bases at V and 2 bases at J, leaving 3 bases unmatched. For the CDR3, the DNA is TGTGCCAGTAGTACGGGACAGGGGAACACAGATACGCAGTATTTT. This sequence encodes CASSTGQGNTDTQYF.